This T cell receptor (beta chain) emerged from a study of T cell responses to AZD1222 COVID-19 vaccine. Sequenced by immunoSEQ multiplex PCR; TCRdb stores in-frame clones only, minus some. Of fewer than 200,000 clones listed, roughly 92% are singletons. The CDR3 loop spans 11 amino acids. V gave up 11 bases and J gave up 4 bases; unmatched junction bases: 2. CDR1 is SNHLY and CDR2 is FYNNEI in the germline V gene. Sequencing was performed on peripheral blood, taken 28 days after the second AZD1222 dose. The receptor comes from an adult who received the AZD1222 COVID-19 vaccine. The rearrangement uses TRBV2 and TRBJ2-7, with 10 bases lining up with TRBD1. The CDR3 is CAQGQGYEQYF. CDR3 coding DNA: TGTGCCCAGGGACAGGGGTACGAGCAGTACTTC.